These 5 T cell receptor beta chains share one sample of origin, sequenced in a study of blood T cell repertoires in COVID-19. The assay was immunoSEQ multiplex PCR, and TCRdb's table has in-frame clones only and misses some. The data contain some 180,000 clones, around 85% of them seen just once; the ten biggest clones take up about 8.1%. Sequenced input: peripheral blood. The receptors were gathered from a woman aged 80 or over with COVID-19, enrolled during active disease.

The chain uses TRBV21-1 and TRBJ1-1. TRBV21-1 counts as a pseudogene. The CDR3 contains 13 residues. CDR3 in DNA: TGTGCCAGCAGCAAAAAGGGGGGGCGGCATGCTTTCTTT. Residues: CASSKKGGRHAFF.

J is TRBJ2-3 and V is TRBV2, with TRBD2 as a possible D gene (5 bases). V was clipped by 1 base and J by 0 bases, with 11 bases between them. The CDR3 has 16 amino acids. Germline V gives CDR1 SNHLY, CDR2 FYNNEI. The CDR3 DNA reads as TGTGCCAGCAGTGAAGGCGGGCTCCTTAGCACAGATACGCAGTATTTT. Amino acid sequence: CASSEGGLLSTDTQYF.

V gene TRBV5-1 combines with J gene TRBJ2-5, with 16 bases aligning to TRBD2. The germline CDR1 and CDR2 sequences are SGHRS and YFSETQ. The trim removed 4 bases at V and 4 bases at J, leaving 4 bases unmatched. The CDR3 is 16 amino acids. The CDR3 DNA reads TGCGCCAGCAGCCAGGGACTAGCGGGGGGGCTAGAGACCCAGTACTTC. This sequence encodes CASSQGLAGGLETQYF.

The chain uses TRBV28 and TRBJ2-4; maybe TRBD1 (5 bases). Germline CDR1 MDHEN, CDR2 SYDVKM. This CDR3 contains 15 residues. V shed 2 bases and J shed 6 bases, with 14 bases lying between them. CDR3 bases: TGTGCCAGCAGTTTAGGGTACGACAGCTCAAACATTCAGTACTTC. It codes for CASSLGYDSSNIQYF. The variable domain in full, with the rest retrieved from reference TRBV28 and TRBJ2-4, is DVKVTQSSRYLVKRTGEKVFLECVQDMDHENMFWYRQDPGLGLRLIYFSYDVKMKEKGDIPEGYSVSREKKERFSLILESASTNQTSMYLCASSLGYDSSNIQYFGAGTRLSVL.

In its sample, this clone was seen once. The chain employs TRBV27 and TRBJ1-2; D possibly corresponds to TRBD1 (6 bases). The CDR3 is 13 residues long. Germline V gene sequence: CDR1 MNHEY, CDR2 SMNVEV (reference sequence). V was pared by 8 bases and J by 4 bases, with 14 bases between. CDR3 coding DNA: TGTGCCAGCGGCCGGACAGAACTCTATGGCTACACCTTC. Encoded protein: CASGRTELYGYTF.